Presented here are 4 T cell receptor beta chains from one specimen sequenced in a study of T cell responses to AZD1222 COVID-19 vaccine. Sequencing used immunoSEQ multiplex PCR; TCRdb keeps in-frame clones, though not all of them. The sample contains 200,000 or so clones, almost 95% of which appear only once. Material: peripheral blood, obtained on day 0 of AZD1222 vaccination. The receptors were gathered from an adult in good health.

This sequence joins TRBV5-6 and TRBJ2-7; 10 positions agree with TRBD2. The germline V gene encodes CDR1 SGHDT and CDR2 YYEEEE. After removal of 2 bases from V and 3 bases from J, the junction contained 2 bases not matched to a gene. The CDR3 spans 14 residues. CDR3 sequence: CASSFGTSDYEQYF. The DNA of the CDR3 is TGTGCCAGCAGCTTCGGGACTAGCGACTACGAGCAGTACTTC.

This chain joins TRBV9 and TRBJ2-7; 7 bases agree with TRBD2. Losses at the gene ends were 0 bases for V and 1 base for J; bases not matched to a gene: 1. The CDR3 consists of 14 residues. CDR1 is SGDLS, CDR2 YYNGEE, per germline. The CDR3 here is CASSVGEGSYEQYF. For the CDR3, the DNA is TGTGCCAGCAGCGTAGGGGAGGGTTCCTACGAGCAGTACTTC.

The genes are TRBV29-1 and TRBJ2-1; 9 bases match TRBD2. The V segment lost 1 base and the J segment 7 bases; nucleotides outside the gene matches: 8. Germline CDR1 and CDR2: SQVTM and ANQGSEA. There are 15 residues in the CDR3. CDR3 coding DNA: TGCAGCGTTGAAGGAGGGCGGGAGGGCAGGAATGAGCAGTTCTTC. It specifies CSVEGGREGRNEQFF.

The chain recombines TRBV25-1 with TRBJ2-3; D ambiguous. Germline V lookup: CDR1 MGHDK, CDR2 SYGVNS. The CDR3 totals 14 residues. V gave up 4 bases and J gave up 2 bases, with 10 bases separating them. CDR3 residues: CASSVARSTDTQYF. Here the CDR3 DNA reads TGTGCCAGCAGTGTTGCTAGATCCACAGATACGCAGTATTTT.